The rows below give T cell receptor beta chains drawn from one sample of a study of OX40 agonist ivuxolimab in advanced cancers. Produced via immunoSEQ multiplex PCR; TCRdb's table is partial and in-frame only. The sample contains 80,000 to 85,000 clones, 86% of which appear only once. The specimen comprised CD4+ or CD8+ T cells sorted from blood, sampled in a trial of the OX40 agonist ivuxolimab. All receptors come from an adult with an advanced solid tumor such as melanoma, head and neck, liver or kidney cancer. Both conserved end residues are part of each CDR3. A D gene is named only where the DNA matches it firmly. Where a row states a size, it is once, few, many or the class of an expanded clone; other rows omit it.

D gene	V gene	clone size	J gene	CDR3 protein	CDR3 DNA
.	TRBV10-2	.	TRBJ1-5	CASSDGTSNNQPQHF	TGCGCCAGCAGTGACGGGACATCCAACAATCAGCCCCAGCATTTT
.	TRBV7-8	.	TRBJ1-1	CASSLVGDTEAFF	TGTGCCAGCAGCTTAGTAGGCGACACTGAAGCTTTCTTT
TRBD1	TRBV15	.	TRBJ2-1	CATSRARQGVNEQFF	TGTGCCACCAGCAGAGCTCGACAGGGAGTGAATGAGCAGTTCTTC
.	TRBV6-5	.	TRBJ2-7	CASSYGREQYF	TGTGCCAGCAGTTACGGGAGGGAGCAGTACTTC
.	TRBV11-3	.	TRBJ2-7	CASSLGDYEQYF	TGTGCCAGCAGCCTTGGGGACTACGAGCAGTACTTC
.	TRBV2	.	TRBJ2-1	CASSLLRAYNEQFF	TGTGCCAGCAGTCTCCTCCGGGCCTACAATGAGCAGTTCTTC
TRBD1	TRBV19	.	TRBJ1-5	CASSKRTGAANQPQHF	TGTGCCAGTAGTAAGAGGACAGGGGCCGCCAATCAGCCCCAGCATTTT
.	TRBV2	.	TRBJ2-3	CANSGGAISTDTQYF	TGTGCCAATTCGGGCGGGGCAATAAGCACAGATACGCAGTATTTT
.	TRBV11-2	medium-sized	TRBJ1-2	CASSLGGNQGYTF	TGTGCCAGCAGCTTAGGGGGGAATCAGGGCTACACCTTC
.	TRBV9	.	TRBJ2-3	CASSSSGTLGDTQYF	TGTGCCAGCAGTAGCAGCGGAACGTTGGGAGATACGCAGTATTTT
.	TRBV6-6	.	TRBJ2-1	CASSYSTANEQFF	TGTGCCAGCAGTTACTCTACCGCGAATGAGCAGTTCTTC
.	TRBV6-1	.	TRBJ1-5	CASSEIQVYQPQHF	TGTGCCAGCAGTGAAATACAGGTCTATCAGCCCCAGCATTTT
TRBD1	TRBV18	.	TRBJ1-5	CASSPTTGTVNQPQHF	TGTGCCAGCTCACCGACGACAGGGACGGTCAATCAGCCCCAGCATTTT
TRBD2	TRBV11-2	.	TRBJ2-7	CASSFTSGGGEQYF	TGTGCCAGCAGCTTTACTAGCGGGGGTGGCGAGCAGTACTTC
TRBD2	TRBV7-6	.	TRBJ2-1	CASSSPAGGLPIGNEQFF	TGTGCCAGCAGCTCCCCTGCGGGGGGGCTCCCTATCGGCAATGAGCAGTTCTTC
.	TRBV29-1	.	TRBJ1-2	CSGWDLRYGYTF	TGCAGCGGCTGGGATCTCCGCTATGGCTACACCTTC
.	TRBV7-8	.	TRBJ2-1	CASSIRRGNEQFF	TGTGCCAGCAGCATCAGACGGGGAAATGAGCAGTTCTTC
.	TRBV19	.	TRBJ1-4	CASSPRRMRNEKLFF	TGTGCCAGTAGTCCACGGCGGATGCGGAACGAAAAACTGTTTTTT
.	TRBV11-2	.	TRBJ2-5	CASSVGTAGSRQETQYF	TGTGCCAGCAGCGTTGGAACAGCTGGTAGCCGACAAGAGACCCAGTACTTC
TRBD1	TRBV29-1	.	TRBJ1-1	CSVEGQENTEAFF	TGCAGCGTGGAGGGACAGGAAAACACTGAAGCTTTCTTT
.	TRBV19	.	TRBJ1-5	CASSIDSGQLQPQHF	TGTGCCAGTAGTATTGATAGTGGACAGTTGCAGCCCCAGCATTTT
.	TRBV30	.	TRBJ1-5	CAWSFRGLNQPQHF	TGTGCCTGGAGTTTCCGGGGCCTTAATCAGCCCCAGCATTTT
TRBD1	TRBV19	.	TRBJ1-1	CASSIGGGRTEAFF	TGTGCCAGTAGTATTGGAGGGGGCAGGACTGAAGCTTTCTTT
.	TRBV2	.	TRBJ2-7	CASSTGANYEQYF	TGTGCCAGCAGTACCGGGGCCAACTACGAGCAGTACTTC
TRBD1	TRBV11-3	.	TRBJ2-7	CASSSPGTGGYEQYF	TGTGCCAGCAGCTCCCCCGGGACAGGGGGCTACGAGCAGTACTTC
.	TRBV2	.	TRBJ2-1	CASSGDYSGASDEQFF	TGTGCCAGCAGTGGGGACTATTCGGGGGCCTCTGATGAGCAGTTCTTC
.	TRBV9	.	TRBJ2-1	CASSAGRNEQFF	TGTGCCAGCAGCGCAGGGCGGAATGAGCAGTTCTTC
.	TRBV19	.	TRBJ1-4	CASLNGQSRNEKLFF	TGTGCCAGTTTAAATGGGCAGTCTCGCAATGAAAAACTGTTTTTT
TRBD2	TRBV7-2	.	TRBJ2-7	CASSLEVGTSGRTEQYF	TGTGCCAGCAGCTTAGAAGTTGGGACTAGCGGGAGAACCGAGCAGTACTTC
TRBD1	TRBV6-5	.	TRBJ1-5	CASSYRTGGDQPQHF	TGTGCCAGCAGTTATAGGACAGGGGGCGATCAGCCCCAGCATTTT
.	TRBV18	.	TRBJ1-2	CASSPPSLNYGYTF	TGTGCCAGCTCACCTCCCAGCCTTAACTATGGCTACACCTTC
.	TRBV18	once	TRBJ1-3	CASSPTRFSGSSGNTIYF	TGTGCCAGCTCACCTACACGGTTCTCAGGGTCCTCTGGAAACACCATATATTTT
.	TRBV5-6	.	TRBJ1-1	CASSPPIGAGNTEAFF	TGTGCCAGCAGCCCTCCAATTGGGGCAGGGAACACTGAAGCTTTCTTT
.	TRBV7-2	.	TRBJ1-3	CASSLQGFGNTIYF	TGTGCCAGCAGCTTACAGGGATTTGGAAACACCATATATTTT
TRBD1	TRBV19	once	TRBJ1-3	CASSRDRAGNTIYF	TGTGCCAGTAGCCGGGACAGGGCTGGAAACACCATATATTTT
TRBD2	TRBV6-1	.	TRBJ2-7	CASSEGLAAYYEQYF	TGTGCCAGCAGTGAAGGACTAGCGGCCTACTACGAGCAGTACTTC
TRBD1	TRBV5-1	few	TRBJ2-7	CASSLLGTGIHEQYF	TGCGCCAGCAGCTTGCTCGGGACAGGGATCCACGAGCAGTACTTC
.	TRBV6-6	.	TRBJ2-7	CASSYSGDEQYF	TGTGCCAGCAGTTACTCGGGGGATGAGCAGTACTTC
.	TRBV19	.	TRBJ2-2	CASIGQGGTGELFF	TGTGCCAGTATCGGACAAGGAGGGACCGGGGAGCTGTTTTTT
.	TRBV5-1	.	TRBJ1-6	CASSFSLDPNNSPLHF	TGCGCCAGCAGCTTCTCTCTTGATCCTAATAATTCACCCCTCCACTTT
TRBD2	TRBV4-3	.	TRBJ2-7	CASSQDTGLAGYEQYF	TGCGCCAGCAGCCAAGATACAGGACTAGCGGGCTACGAGCAGTACTTC
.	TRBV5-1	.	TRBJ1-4	CASKPGQPNEKLFF	TGCGCCAGCAAACCGGGGCAACCGAATGAAAAACTGTTTTTT
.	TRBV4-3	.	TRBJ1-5	CASSQDPQGAQPQHF	TGCGCCAGCAGCCAAGACCCGCAAGGGGCTCAGCCCCAGCATTTT